The sample holds one count of the clone carrying this T cell receptor beta chain. These data originate in a study of blood T cell repertoires in COVID-19. Only in-frame clones appear in the TCRdb table, and some are missing; sequencing was by immunoSEQ multiplex PCR. Among 140,000 to 150,000 clones listed, 80% to 90% were seen once. The CDR3 spans 15 residues. V shed 6 bases and J 1 base; nucleotides not matched to a gene: 8. Germline V gene lookup returns CDR1 SNHLY and CDR2 FYNNEI. This receptor was obtained from a man aged 45 to 65 who had recovered from COVID-19. The chain couples TRBV2 to TRBJ2-5; 7 positions match TRBD1. Sequenced: peripheral blood. The CDR3 sequence is CASRNPGTAQETQYF. The CDR3 DNA reads TGTGCCAGCAGGAATCCCGGGACAGCCCAAGAGACCCAGTACTTC.